This passage covers 10 T cell receptor beta chains from one sample sequenced in a study of cytomegalovirus exposure and HLA in healthy donors. Primers: 60 Vbeta forward and 13 Jbeta reverse. Data came from immunoSEQ multiplex PCR; TCRdb stores just in-frame clones and leaves some out. The table shows 100,000 to 150,000 clones, with about four fifths occurring only once. Sequencing was carried out using PBMCs. The origin of the receptors is an older woman in good health and CMV-seropositive.

This chain connects TRBV15 to TRBJ2-5; possibly TRBD1 for D (5 bases). V dropped 4 bases and J dropped 0 bases, with 12 bases sitting between them. This CDR3 is built from 15 residues. Germline V gives CDR1 LNHNV, CDR2 YYDKDF (reference sequence). The CDR3 DNA reads TGTGCCACCAGCACGACAGCCAGCTACCAAGAGACCCAGTACTTC. Translating it yields CATSTTASYQETQYF.

J is TRBJ2-5 and V is TRBV5-1, with D perhaps matching TRBD2 (5 bases). The CDR3 has 13 residues. CDR1 is SGHRS, CDR2 YFSETQ, per germline. V was shortened by 3 bases and J by 0 bases, with 6 bases between the two germline ends. In nucleotides, the CDR3 is TGCGCCAGCAGCTGGGAGTACCAAGAGACCCAGTACTTC. The encoded protein is CASSWEYQETQYF.

This chain connects TRBV19 to TRBJ1-2; TRBD1 matches at 8 bases. Germline CDR1 LNHDA, CDR2 SQIVND (reference sequence). The CDR3 is made up of 15 amino acids. Trimming cost V 5 bases and J 5 bases; bases outside gene matches: 10. CDR3 sequence: CASSPRGTGIYGYTF. The CDR3 bases are TGTGCCAGTAGTCCCCGAGGGACAGGCATTTATGGCTACACCTTC.

The J gene is TRBJ2-1, the V gene TRBV6-4, with 11 bases that match TRBD2. This CDR3 has 15 amino acids. V was pared by 3 bases and J by 7 bases, with 5 bases of the junction left unmatched. CDR1 is MRHNA and CDR2 is SNTAGT in the germline V gene. Here the CDR3 reads CASSETSGAGNEQFF. The CDR3 DNA reads TGTGCCAGCAGTGAGACTAGCGGGGCAGGGAATGAGCAGTTCTTC.

This chain connects TRBV5-4 to TRBJ2-3; TRBD2 matches at 7 bases. The V segment lost 2 bases and the J segment 1 base; nucleotides outside the gene matches: 7. The CDR3 loop spans 16 amino acids. The germline CDR1 and CDR2 sequences are SGHNT and YYREEE (reference sequence). CDR3 in amino acids: CASSLQAGRRTDTQYF. DNA of the CDR3: TGTGCCAGCAGCTTACAAGCGGGACGTCGCACAGATACGCAGTATTTT.

This chain links TRBV6-1 with TRBJ1-4; 7 bases match TRBD1. V was clipped by 3 bases and J by 7 bases; unmatched bases: 2. This CDR3 comprises 13 residues. CDR1 and CDR2 (germline): MNHNS, SASEGT. This CDR3 is CASSDGQVEKLFF. CDR3 bases: TGTGCCAGCAGTGACGGACAGGTTGAAAAACTGTTTTTT.

The chain has TRBV7-6 and TRBJ1-4; no reliable D call. Trimming removed 4 bases at V and 10 bases at J, with 22 bases between. The CDR3 has 16 residues. In germline, CDR1 is SGHVS, CDR2 FNYEAQ. The CDR3 DNA follows: TGTGCCAGCAGCTCCTCGTCGCAGGTCTACAACGGAAAACTGTTTTTT. As protein: CASSSSSQVYNGKLFF.

This clone was seen a single time. The rearrangement links TRBV7-3 to TRBJ2-3; the D gene is possibly TRBD2 (5 bases). CDR1 is SGHTA, CDR2 FQGTGA, per germline. Deletions cut 7 bases from V and 6 bases from J, with 20 bases between. The CDR3 contains 15 residues. The CDR3 DNA reads as TGTGCCAGCACCCCTGGGTCTTTTAGGAGGGATACGCAGTATTTT. It specifies CASTPGSFRRDTQYF.

For the CDR3, the DNA is TGTGCCAGCAGCGTAGGGGCACCTGCCTACAATGAGCAGTTCTTC. Amino acids: CASSVGAPAYNEQFF. The genes are TRBV9 and TRBJ2-1; D remains unclear. The V end lost 0 bases, the J end lost 2 bases, and 9 bases lay between the germline ends. Germline lookup yields CDR1 SGDLS and CDR2 YYNGEE. This CDR3 contains 15 residues. The full variable domain, in which reference TRBV9 and TRBJ2-1 provide the parts outside the CDR3, is DSGVTQTPKHLITATGQRVTLRCSPRSGDLSVYWYQQSLDQGLQFLIQYYNGEERAKGNILERFSAQQFPDLHSELNLSSLELGDSALYFCASSVGAPAYNEQFFGPGTRLTVL.

The chain employs TRBV7-2 and TRBJ2-7; D remains ambiguous. Germline V CDR1 and CDR2: SGHTA, FQGNSA. The CDR3 is 13 residues long. V lost 0 bases to trimming and J lost 1 base, with 4 bases between them. The CDR3 sequence is CASSLAASYEQYF. CDR3 in DNA: TGTGCCAGCAGCTTAGCAGCTTCCTACGAGCAGTACTTC.